This T cell receptor beta chain was profiled in a study of blood T cell repertoires in COVID-19. Study as a whole: Samples taken during acute and convalescent COVID-19 were collected in the United States, Italy and Spain. T cells, B-cell-depleted T cells, or PBMCs provided the cDNA or gDNA that served as material.

Original data processing: Nucleated cell number was recorded as an estimate derived from reference gene primer amplification. The method was immunoSEQ multiplex PCR; TCRdb's version includes in-frame clones alone and lacks a portion of them. V, J and clone size are taken as reported in that table, and D and trimming were inferred from the DNA itself. The sample has about 140,000 clones; approximately 89% are singletons. The CDR3 spans 16 residues. J lost 3 bases, V lost 5 bases, and 9 bases had no gene match. CDR1 MNHEY and CDR2 SMNVEV come from the germline V gene (reference sequence). This clonotype originated in a woman in her fifties or sixties with acute or convalescent COVID-19. The chain employs TRBV27 and TRBJ2-7; TRBD2 matches 11 bases. The material sequenced was peripheral blood. The CDR3, as DNA: TGTGCCAGCAGTCCGGCCGGGACTAGCGGACGCTACGAGCAGTACTTC. Its translation is CASSPAGTSGRYEQYF.